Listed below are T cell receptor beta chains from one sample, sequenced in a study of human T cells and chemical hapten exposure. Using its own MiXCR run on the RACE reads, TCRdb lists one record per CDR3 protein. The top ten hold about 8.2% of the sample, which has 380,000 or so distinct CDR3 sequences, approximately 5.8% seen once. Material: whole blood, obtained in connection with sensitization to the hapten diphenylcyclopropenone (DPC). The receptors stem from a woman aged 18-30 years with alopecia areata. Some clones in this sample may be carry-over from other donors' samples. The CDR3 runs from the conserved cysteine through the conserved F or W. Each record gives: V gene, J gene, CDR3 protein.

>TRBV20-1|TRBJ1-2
CSASILDMTGDSNYGYTF
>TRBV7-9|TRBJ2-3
CASSPTPHGRSGKLDTQYF
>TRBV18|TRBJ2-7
CASSPPENSYEQYF
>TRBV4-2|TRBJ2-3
CASSQDLAGGQYTQYF
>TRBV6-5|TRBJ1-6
CASSEHRVRNSPLHF
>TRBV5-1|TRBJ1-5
CASSFGVDSNQPQHF
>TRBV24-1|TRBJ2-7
CATIWTDPYEQYF
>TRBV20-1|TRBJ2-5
CSAREASGGETQYF
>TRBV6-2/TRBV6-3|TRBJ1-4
CASSQVEPGGEKLFF
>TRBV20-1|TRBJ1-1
CSAPQGLSTEAFF
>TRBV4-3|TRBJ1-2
CASSQDQRLDGYTF
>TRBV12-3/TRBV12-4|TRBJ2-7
CASSLVNSYEQYF
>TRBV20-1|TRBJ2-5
CSARDTGGAETQYF
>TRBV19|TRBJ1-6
CASSIDGRTNSPLHF
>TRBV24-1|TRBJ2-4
CATSSTEAKNIQYF
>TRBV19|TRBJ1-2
CASSVGTAYGYTF
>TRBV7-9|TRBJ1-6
CASSLAPGSGNSPLHF
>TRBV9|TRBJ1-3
CASSLGTGTSGNTIYF
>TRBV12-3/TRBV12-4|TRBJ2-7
CASRSGSYEQYF
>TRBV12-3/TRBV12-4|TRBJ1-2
CASSLAREDYGYTF
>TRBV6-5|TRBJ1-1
CASNTLSPTGGFVAFF
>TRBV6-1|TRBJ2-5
CASIQKMRGAETQYF
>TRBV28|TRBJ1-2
CASSSNPGPTNYGYTF
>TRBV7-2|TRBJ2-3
CASSLFSGVDTQYF
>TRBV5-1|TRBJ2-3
CASSLATSDTQYF
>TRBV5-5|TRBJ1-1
CASTVSANTEAFF
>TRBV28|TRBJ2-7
CASLGQAYEEYF
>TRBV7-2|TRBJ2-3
CASQSRADTQYF
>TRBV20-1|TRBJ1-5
CSAVTGGAQHF
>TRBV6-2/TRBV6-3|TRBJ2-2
CASSRSNTGELFF
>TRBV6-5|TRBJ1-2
CASSLGQDSYGYTF
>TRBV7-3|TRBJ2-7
CASSPNGGTGSAYEQYF
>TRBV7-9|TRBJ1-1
CASSLALRMNTEAFF
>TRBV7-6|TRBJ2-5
CASSLPQGQETQYF
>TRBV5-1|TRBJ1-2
CASSLDSPNYGYTF
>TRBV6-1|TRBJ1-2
CASSEDNYGYTF
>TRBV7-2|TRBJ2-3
CASSWVPDTQYF
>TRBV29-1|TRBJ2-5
CSVVRSNQETQYF
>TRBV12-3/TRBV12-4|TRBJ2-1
CASSLAGGVGEQFF
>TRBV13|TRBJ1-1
CASSPPRVLSLTEAFF
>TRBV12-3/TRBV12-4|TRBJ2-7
CASSRQGTEQYF
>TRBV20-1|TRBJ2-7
CSARVAAGTRYEQYF
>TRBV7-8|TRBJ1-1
CASSFDQNTEAFF